Listed below are T cell receptor beta chains from one sample, sequenced in a study of early T cells in non-severe SARS-CoV-2 infection. TCRdb reanalysed the 5' RACE reads using MiXCR and keeps one entry per CDR3 protein. The table lists 17,000 or so distinct CDR3 sequences, around 6% of them singletons. The specimen comprised whole blood, sampled at baseline. These receptors all stem from an adult who was a healthcare worker with PCR-confirmed SARS-CoV-2 infection or an uninfected control (not recorded which). Both conserved end residues are trimmed from each CDR3. Fields, in order: CDR3 length, D gene, V gene, CDR3 protein. D genes are given only for firm matches.

>10|-|TRBV20-1
SAILFGGEAF
>11|-|TRBV7-8
ASSLPSRDTQY
>10|-|TRBV20-1
SARYVDHGYT
>12|-|TRBV18
ASSQQTDNYGYT
>13|-|TRBV7-2
ASSLNLAGANVLT
>13|-|TRBV12-3/TRBV12-4
ASSLAGAGANVLT
>13|TRBD1|TRBV5-8
ASSWGTGFPSAQH
>15|TRBD2|TRBV7-6
ASSLVRPAGGRETQY
>12|TRBD1|TRBV6-5
ASSYPGQGDEQY
>13|TRBD1|TRBV11-2
ASSSSRTGGYEQY
>12|-|TRBV25-1
ASSGYRDGEKLF
>11|-|TRBV3-1
ASSHAARETQY
>12|-|TRBV7-9
ASSLKGVNTEAF
>16|TRBD2|TRBV10-1
ASVRMTSGGLYGDTQY
>12|-|TRBV5-1
ASSPDGRGNEQY
>12|-|TRBV12-3/TRBV12-4
ASSSDLVRNTIY
>12|-|TRBV2
ASSDVRLKETQY
>13|-|TRBV10-3
AIRSSDRRGYGYT
>12|-|TRBV5-5
ASSVGPLEQPQH
>12|-|TRBV5-1
ASSSLGGPYEQY
>11|-|TRBV7-2
ASSSDFGGELF
>10|-|TRBV9
ASSPNTDTQY
>14|-|TRBV20-1
SAEDGSRGGNSPLH
>12|-|TRBV29-1
SVEKTGGTYEQY
>14|TRBD2|TRBV7-9
ASSFRDYSHTDTQY
>12|TRBD1|TRBV2
ASRGQSNTGELF
>15|-|TRBV10-1
ASSEIVAVTSTDTQY
>17|-|TRBV4-2
ASSLTPRGYGSSYNEQF
>10|TRBD1|TRBV29-1
SVDGTVYGYT
>11|-|TRBV7-9
ASRPDSNQPQH
>12|TRBD1|TRBV4-3
ASSPGGQADGYT
>11|-|TRBV14
ASSQGNQETQY
>13|TRBD1|TRBV20-1
SAISQGYSNQPQH
>11|-|TRBV29-1
SVGGGINTEAF
>14|-|TRBV7-6
ASSLAGRDGDTEAF
>12|-|TRBV5-1
ASSPLVGRTEAF
>10|-|TRBV7-6
ASSLGQGELF